The next 19 T cell receptor beta chains were all read from a single sample in a study of blood T cell repertoires in COVID-19. The repertoire was sequenced with immunoSEQ multiplex PCR; TCRdb's copy has only in-frame clones and lacks some. The top ten clones hold 3% to 3.5% of a sample with more than 400,000 clones, 70% to 90% of them seen once. Sequencing input: peripheral blood. All receptors derive from a human donor in a cohort sampled during active COVID-19.

DNA for the CDR3: TGTGCCAGCAGTTACTCAAAGCAGGGGGTTTCCAACGTCCTGACTTTC. Translated: CASSYSKQGVSNVLTF. The gene calls are TRBV6-5 and TRBJ2-6; 7 bases are shared with TRBD1. The CDR3 is 16 residues long. The trim removed 0 bases at V and 8 bases at J, leaving 7 bases unmatched. Germline CDR1 and CDR2: MNHEY and SVGAGI.

The chain is built from TRBV19 and TRBJ1-1; D is unresolved. The germline V and J ends were trimmed by 6 bases and 3 bases, with 11 bases remaining between them. Germline V gene lookup returns CDR1 LNHDA and CDR2 SQIVND (reference sequence). This CDR3 has 13 residues. The DNA of the CDR3 is TGTGCCAGTAGCAACAACGGGGACACTGAAGCTTTCTTT. Translating gives CASSNNGDTEAFF.

The rearrangement links TRBV6-2 or TRBV6-3 to TRBJ2-1; D not resolved. This CDR3 has 13 amino acids. V was trimmed by 0 bases and J by 6 bases, leaving 6 bases between them. CDR1 is MNHEY, CDR2 SVGEGT, per germline. Here the CDR3 DNA reads TGTGCCAGCAGTTACTCGGAGCGCAATGAGCAGTTCTTC. It yields the protein CASSYSERNEQFF.

The chain links TRBV19 to TRBJ1-4, with no clear D. The CDR3 has 14 residues. Trimming cost V 3 bases and J 10 bases, with 15 bases left between them. The germline CDR1 and CDR2 sequences are LNHDA and SQIVND (reference sequence). The CDR3 region is CASSMGLSSGKLFF. The CDR3 DNA reads as TGTGCCAGTAGTATGGGTTTGTCGTCGGGAAAACTGTTTTTT. The variable domain in full, with the rest retrieved from reference TRBV19 and TRBJ1-4, is DGGITQSPKYLFRKEGQNVTLSCEQNLNHDAMYWYRQDPGQGLRLIYYSQIVNDFQKGDIAEGYSVSREKKESFPLTVTSAQKNPTAFYLCASSMGLSSGKLFFGSGTQLSVL.

The chain joins TRBV6-2 or TRBV6-3 to TRBJ1-1, with unresolved D. V lost 5 bases and J 9 bases, leaving 16 bases between the germline ends. CDR1 and CDR2 from the germline V gene are MNHEY and SVGEGT. The CDR3 totals 13 residues. This chain's CDR3 is CASSGSEETKAFF. In DNA form, the CDR3 reads TGTGCCAGCAGTGGGTCAGAGGAAACGAAAGCTTTCTTT.

This chain uses TRBV5-4 with TRBJ2-1; the match to TRBD2 covers 9 bases. CDR1 SGHNT and CDR2 YYREEE come from the germline V gene (reference sequence). This CDR3 has 16 amino acids. J was trimmed by 0 bases and V by 3 bases; bases with no gene match: 4. The DNA for the CDR3 is TGTGCCAGCAGCTCAGCGGGAGGACGCTCCTACAATGAGCAGTTCTTC. This sequence encodes CASSSAGGRSYNEQFF.

This clone was detected once. The rearrangement uses TRBV4-2 and TRBJ2-7; TRBD2 is a possible D gene (5 bases). The CDR3 spans 18 residues. Trimming stripped 4 bases from V and 3 bases from J, with 25 bases between. Germline V CDR1 and CDR2: LGHNA, YNFKEQ. The CDR3 is CASSRQTGTSYTHYEQYF. Here the CDR3 DNA reads TGTGCCAGCAGCCGCCAAACCGGAACTAGTTACACCCACTACGAGCAGTACTTC.

This chain uses TRBV5-5 with TRBJ1-1; 7 bases match TRBD1. Germline CDR1 and CDR2: SGHKS and YYEKEE (reference sequence). The CDR3 contains 16 residues. Trimming cost V 4 bases and J 4 bases; bases outside gene matches: 13. The CDR3: CASSVTGDDRSTEAFF. In DNA form, the CDR3 reads TGTGCCAGCAGCGTAACAGGGGACGACCGATCCACTGAAGCTTTCTTT.

The chain has TRBV27 and TRBJ2-2; D not certain. This CDR3 has 19 amino acids. V was pared by 5 bases and J by 0 bases, with 22 bases between. Germline CDR1 reads MNHEY; CDR2 reads SMNVEV (reference sequence). CDR3 region: CASSQSRKPTQANTGELFF. CDR3 DNA sequence: TGTGCCAGCAGTCAAAGTCGTAAGCCCACCCAGGCGAACACCGGGGAGCTGTTTTTT.

In this sample, this clone turned up once. The rearrangement uses TRBV20-1 and TRBJ2-1, with a possible D match to TRBD1 (5 bases). CDR1 and CDR2 (germline): DFQATT, SNEGSKA (reference sequence). CDR3 length equals 12 residues. V dropped 3 bases and J dropped 7 bases, with 10 bases sitting between them. The CDR3 reads CSASRGTNEQFF. CDR3 DNA: TGCAGTGCTAGTAGGGGCACTAATGAGCAGTTCTTC.

This clone was picked up a small number of times. The chain employs TRBV7-2 and TRBJ1-6; 7 positions match TRBD1. Trimming removed 5 bases from V and 6 bases from J; junction bases left unmatched: 7. CDR1 and CDR2 from the germline V gene are SGHTA and FQGNSA. CDR3 size: 15 residues. CDR3 DNA sequence: TGTGCCAGCAGCCTAGAGGGGACAGCTAATTCACCCCTCCACTTT. Its translation: CASSLEGTANSPLHF. The complete variable domain, with remaining parts taken from reference TRBV7-2 and TRBJ1-6, reads GAGVSQSPSNKVTEKGKDVELRCDPISGHTALYWYRQSLGQGLEFLIYFQGNSAPDKSGLPSDRFSAERTGGSVSTLTIQRTQQEDSAVYLCASSLEGTANSPLHFGNGTRLTVT.

This chain joins TRBV2 and TRBJ1-2, with D tentatively TRBD1 (5 bases). Trimming cost V 6 bases and J 3 bases, with 14 bases left between them. CDR3 length: 14 residues. The germline gives CDR1 SNHLY, CDR2 FYNNEI. The CDR3 here is CASRGPGTDYGYTF. CDR3 nucleotides: TGTGCCAGCAGGGGACCCGGGACTGACTATGGCTACACCTTC.

This clone has only one observation. The CDR3 region has the DNA TGTGCCAGTAGTATAAACCGGGGAGCTAATGAAAAACTGTTTTTT. Its translation: CASSINRGANEKLFF. The chain couples TRBV19 to TRBJ1-4; D is ambiguous. This CDR3 is built from 15 residues. Between the trimmed V and J ends, which lost 2 bases and 3 bases, there was a span of 10 bases. Germline V gene sequence: CDR1 LNHDA, CDR2 SQIVND (reference sequence).

The chain links TRBV28 to TRBJ2-2; 10 bases are shared with TRBD2. Germline V gene sequence: CDR1 MDHEN, CDR2 SYDVKM. J lost 2 bases, V lost 1 base, and 16 bases had no gene match. This CDR3 contains 21 residues. In DNA form, the CDR3 reads TGTGCCAGCAGTTTATTTCCCTCTTGGGGTAGCGGGAGGCCTAACACCGGGGAGCTGTTTTTT. The encoded protein is CASSLFPSWGSGRPNTGELFF.

The chain joins TRBV19 to TRBJ1-2; D unclear. Germline assignment: CDR1 LNHDA and CDR2 SQIVND (reference sequence). The ends were cut back, 7 bases at V and 8 bases at J, with 23 bases in the middle. CDR3 size: 15 residues. The DNA for the CDR3 is TGTGCCAGTACCCCTAACCCCGACCGACTAGAAGGCTACACCTTC. Encoded protein: CASTPNPDRLEGYTF.

The chain couples TRBV10-3 to TRBJ2-5; 12 positions match TRBD2. The J segment lost 4 bases and the V segment lost 3 bases, leaving 12 bases of the junction unmatched. This CDR3 comprises 18 residues. From germline, CDR1 is ENHRY and CDR2 SYGVKD. Written as DNA, the CDR3 is TGTGCCATCAGTGACCCCAGACTAGCGGGAGTCGCAGGAGAGACCCAGTACTTC. Its translation is CAISDPRLAGVAGETQYF.

The chain combines TRBV6-1 with TRBJ2-3, with D possibly being TRBD2 (5 bases). The V and J ends lost 2 bases and 0 bases respectively, with 15 bases between them. Looked up from germline, CDR1 is MNHNS and CDR2 is SASEGT. The CDR3 runs 17 residues. The CDR3 region has the DNA TGTGCCAGCAGTGAAATCGCGCCCGGAGGAAGCACAGATACGCAGTATTTT. As protein: CASSEIAPGGSTDTQYF.

The gene calls are TRBV5-1 and TRBJ2-2, with 8 positions matching TRBD2. Germline V gene sequence: CDR1 SGHRS, CDR2 YFSETQ. This CDR3 has 16 amino acids. V shed 0 bases, J shed 7 bases, and the junction held 8 bases outside the gene matches. The CDR3 is CASSLAPSGSGGELFF. The CDR3 region has the DNA TGCGCCAGCAGCTTGGCGCCCAGCGGGAGTGGCGGGGAGCTGTTTTTT. The full variable domain, with the rest looked up from reference TRBV5-1 and TRBJ2-2, is KAGVTQTPRYLIKTRGQQVTLSCSPISGHRSVSWYQQTPGQGLQFLFEYFSETQRNKGNFPGRFSGRQFSNSRSEMNVSTLELGDSALYLCASSLAPSGSGGELFFGEGSRLTVL.

This clone was counted once. This chain links TRBV4-3 with TRBJ2-7, with 7 bases aligning to TRBD1. Looked up from germline, CDR1 is LGHNA and CDR2 is YSLEER. V trimming: 2 bases; J trimming: 13 bases; junction bases outside the gene matches: 11. The CDR3 is made up of 13 amino acids. The CDR3 is CASSQRSGTERYF. The CDR3 DNA reads TGCGCCAGCAGCCAACGCTCGGGGACAGAGCGCTACTTC.